These 30 T cell receptor beta chains originate from one sample sequenced in a study of neurological immune-mediated disorders. TCRdb ran MiXCR on the 5' RACE reads and lists one entry per CDR3 protein. The sample lists 20,000 to 25,000 distinct CDR3 sequences, over 5% occurring once. Sequencing was carried out using CD8+ T cells from blood. These receptors were obtained from a man aged 18-30 years in good health.

This clonotype appeared many times. This sequence joins TRBV20-1 and TRBJ1-1, with D possibly matching TRBD1 (5 bases). Germline V CDR1 and CDR2: DFQATT, SNEGSKA (reference sequence). V was cut by 3 bases and J by 3 bases, with 14 bases left in between. This CDR3 contains 14 residues. CDR3 bases: TGCAGTGCTAGTTCCGGGACGACGGACACTGAAGCTTTCTTT. This gives the protein CSASSGTTDTEAFF.

At least ten counts were recorded for this clonotype. The chain combines TRBV20-1 with TRBJ2-3; 8 nucleotides align to TRBD2. From germline, CDR1 is DFQATT and CDR2 SNEGSKA (reference sequence). V lost 3 bases to trimming and J lost 6 bases; unmatched junction nucleotides: 8. The CDR3 consists of 14 residues. The CDR3, as DNA: TGCAGTGCTAGGGCTAGCGGGTCAGCGGATACGCAGTATTTT. Translated, it gives CSARASGSADTQYF.

At least ten counts were recorded for this clonotype. The chain carries TRBV20-1 and TRBJ2-1, with D unresolved. The CDR3 extends over 12 amino acids. The V gene lost 3 bases and the J gene lost 4 bases, with 7 bases spanning the gap. Germline CDR1 is DFQATT and CDR2 is SNEGSKA (reference sequence). CDR3 nucleotide sequence: TGCAGTGCTAGCCGGATTTACAATGAGCAGTTCTTC. Encoded protein: CSASRIYNEQFF.

At least ten counts were recorded for this clonotype. The rearrangement joins TRBV7-6 to TRBJ2-1; 8 nucleotides align to TRBD2. The germline V gene has CDR1 SGHVS and CDR2 FNYEAQ. V was clipped by 5 bases and J by 2 bases; unmatched bases: 8. CDR3 size: 16 residues. In nucleotides, the CDR3 is TGTGCCAGCAGCGCCGATAGCGGGGTAGCCTACAATGAGCAGTTCTTC. This sequence encodes CASSADSGVAYNEQFF. The variable domain in full, completed from reference TRBV7-6 and TRBJ2-1, reads GAGVSQSPRYKVTKRGQDVALRCDPISGHVSLYWYRQALGQGPEFLTYFNYEAQQDKSGLPNDRFSAERPEGSISTLTIQRTEQRDSAMYRCASSADSGVAYNEQFFGPGTRLTVL.

Many counts were recorded for this clonotype. The chain carries TRBV5-1 and TRBJ2-5; D is possibly TRBD1 (5 bases). The CDR3 is made up of 15 amino acids. Germline-derived CDR1 and CDR2 are SGHRS and YFSETQ. V was pared by 4 bases and J by 0 bases, with 13 bases between. For the CDR3, the DNA is TGCGCCAGCAGCATCCCGACAGAGTACCAAGAGACCCAGTACTTC. Its translation: CASSIPTEYQETQYF.

This clonotype was detected many times. CDR3 sequence reads: CASMLMGKGETQYF. CDR3 DNA sequence: TGTGCCAGCATGCTAATGGGGAAAGGGGAGACCCAGTACTTC. The rearrangement uses TRBV6-5 and TRBJ2-5; no reliable D call. CDR1 is MNHEY and CDR2 is SVGAGI in the germline V gene. Trimming shortened V by 7 bases and J by 5 bases, and 17 bases separated the two germline ends. This CDR3 is built from 14 residues.

The sample holds many counts of this clonotype. The chain employs TRBV12-3 or TRBV12-4 and TRBJ2-1; a weak D match, TRBD1 (6 bases). V was cut by 4 bases and J by 7 bases, with 17 bases left in between. The CDR3 has 15 residues. The CDR3 sequence: CASSSFQQGRNEQFF. CDR3 bases: TGTGCCAGCAGTTCTTTCCAACAGGGTAGAAATGAGCAGTTCTTC.

This clonotype was counted many times. The gene calls are TRBV5-1 and TRBJ2-1; 12 bases are shared with TRBD2. This CDR3 contains 14 residues. After removal of 5 bases from V and 4 bases from J, the junction contained 1 base not matched to a gene. Germline CDR1 and CDR2: SGHRS and YFSETQ. The CDR3 loop reads CASRLAGGYNEQFF. CDR3 DNA: TGCGCCAGCAGACTAGCGGGGGGTTACAATGAGCAGTTCTTC.

This clonotype was detected ten times or more. The V call is TRBV4-1, the J call TRBJ2-3; 8 bases fit TRBD2. This CDR3 is 16 amino acids long. J was trimmed by 5 bases and V by 5 bases; bases with no gene match: 12. Germline lookup yields CDR1 MGHRA and CDR2 YSYEKL. The chain's CDR3 is CASSAGVAGGLDTQYF. The CDR3 nucleotides are TGCGCCAGCAGCGCAGGCGTTGCGGGGGGCCTAGATACGCAGTATTTT.

This clonotype was detected ten times or more. J is TRBJ2-1 and V is TRBV15; D possibly matches TRBD1 or TRBD2 (5 bases each). Between the trimmed V and J ends, which lost 3 bases and 11 bases, there was a span of 14 bases. The CDR3 is 13 residues long. CDR1 is LNHNV, CDR2 YYDKDF, per germline (reference sequence). CDR3 in amino acids: CATSSGWGFKQFF. In DNA form, the CDR3 reads TGTGCCACCAGCAGTGGATGGGGGTTCAAGCAGTTCTTC.

This clonotype was recorded many times. The V call is TRBV3-1, the J call TRBJ2-7, with 9 bases aligning to TRBD1. The CDR3 is 16 residues long. Germline CDR1 is LGHDT and CDR2 is YNNKEL (reference sequence). V was clipped by 4 bases and J by 2 bases; unmatched bases: 9. CDR3 in amino acids: CASSPRRDRATYEQYF. Here the CDR3 DNA reads TGTGCCAGCAGCCCCCGCCGGGACAGGGCAACCTACGAGCAGTACTTC.

In its sample, this clonotype was seen many times. This chain uses TRBV27 with TRBJ2-7; tentative D call: TRBD2 (6 bases). The germline V and J ends were trimmed by 6 bases and 3 bases, with 18 bases remaining between them. Germline values: CDR1 MNHEY, CDR2 SMNVEV (reference sequence). The CDR3 length is 15 residues. CDR3 protein: CASREMGGFLYEQYF. The CDR3 bases are TGTGCCAGCAGAGAAATGGGGGGATTTCTCTACGAGCAGTACTTC.

This clonotype was picked up many times. This chain joins TRBV4-3 and TRBJ2-7, with D possibly called TRBD1 or TRBD2 (5 bases each). V dropped 5 bases and J dropped 3 bases, with 17 bases sitting between them. The CDR3 loop spans 15 amino acids. The germline gives CDR1 LGHNA, CDR2 YSLEER. The CDR3 nucleotides are TGCGCCAGCAGCATTAACCGGGACCGATACTACGAGCAGTACTTC. Its translation is CASSINRDRYYEQYF.

This clonotype was detected ten times or more. The V gene is TRBV27, the J gene TRBJ2-3; no clear D gene. This CDR3 region has 11 residues. Germline loops: CDR1 MNHEY, CDR2 SMNVEV (reference sequence). With 6 bases removed from V and 1 base from J, the gap between germline ends came to 2 bases. The CDR3 DNA follows: TGTGCCAGCAGACGCACAGATACGCAGTATTTT. Amino acids: CASRRTDTQYF.

V usage is TRBV7-9 and J usage is TRBJ2-7; D unclear. CDR3 length: 15 residues. V was clipped by 5 bases and J by 2 bases, with 16 bases between them. Germline V CDR1 and CDR2: SEHNR, FQNEAQ (reference sequence). This CDR3 is CASSQTPTATYEQYF. CDR3 DNA: TGTGCCAGCAGCCAAACACCGACGGCAACCTACGAGCAGTACTTC.

This clonotype was recorded at least ten times. The chain recombines TRBV2 with TRBJ2-6; no firm D call. The germline V gene has CDR1 SNHLY and CDR2 FYNNEI. This CDR3 region has 17 residues. V was pared by 4 bases and J by 0 bases, with 13 bases between. The CDR3 here is CASSGFTDDSGANVLTF. In nucleotides, the CDR3 is TGTGCCAGCAGTGGTTTCACGGACGACTCTGGGGCCAACGTCCTGACTTTC. The full variable domain, in which reference TRBV2 and TRBJ2-6 provide the parts outside the CDR3, is EPEVTQTPSHQVTQMGQEVILRCVPISNHLYFYWYRQILGQKVEFLVSFYNNEISEKSEIFDDQFSVERPDGSNFTLKIRSTKLEDSAMYFCASSGFTDDSGANVLTFGAGSRLTVL.

This clonotype was seen at least ten times. The chain carries TRBV27 and TRBJ2-7; TRBD2 aligns across 9 bases. CDR1 is MNHEY, CDR2 SMNVEV, per germline (reference sequence). This CDR3 is built from 15 residues. V lost 6 bases and J lost 4; bases outside the gene matches: 10. The DNA for the CDR3 is TGTGCCAGCAGATATCGCGGGGGGGAACGGTACGAGCAGTACTTC. Its translation is CASRYRGGERYEQYF.

This clonotype has at least ten counts. The J gene is TRBJ1-1, the V gene TRBV20-1; tentative D call: TRBD1 (5 bases). V was shortened by 6 bases and J by 3 bases, with 11 bases between the two germline ends. The CDR3 length is 12 residues. Germline-derived CDR1 and CDR2 are DFQATT and SNEGSKA (reference sequence). CDR3 in DNA: TGCAGTGCCAGGGCTGTTGACACTGAAGCTTTCTTT. Translating gives CSARAVDTEAFF.

This chain uses TRBV6-1 with TRBJ2-7; 7 bases align to TRBD1. CDR3 length: 15 residues. V dropped 1 base and J dropped 0; count of bases not matched to a gene: 3. Germline V gives CDR1 MNHNS, CDR2 SASEGT. CDR3 loop: CASSEVAGGSYEQYF. The CDR3 DNA sequence: TGTGCCAGCAGTGAAGTGGCAGGGGGCTCCTACGAGCAGTACTTC.

The table lists this clonotype with many counts. The chain uses TRBV6-6 and TRBJ1-2, with D perhaps TRBD1 (5 bases). Per the germline V gene, CDR1 is MNHNY and CDR2 is SVGAGI (reference sequence). The CDR3 spans 12 residues. The CDR3 DNA sequence: TGTGGGGTCGGGGGTCCGTTCTATGGCTACACCTTC. Its protein is CGVGGPFYGYTF.

This clonotype was seen repeatedly, ten times or more. The chain recombines TRBV5-1 with TRBJ2-7, with D possibly TRBD2 on 5 matching bases. CDR1 SGHRS and CDR2 YFSETQ come from the germline V gene. The CDR3 is 12 residues long. The ends were cut back, 9 bases at V and 4 bases at J, with 14 bases in the middle. CDR3 sequence reads: CAKTDPGYEQYF. CDR3 nucleotides: TGCGCCAAGACGGACCCGGGGTACGAGCAGTACTTC.

This clonotype was seen many times. The rearrangement joins TRBV7-2 to TRBJ2-5; tentatively, D is TRBD2 (6 bases). Trimming left V 3 bases short and J 4 bases short, with 9 bases between. Per germline, CDR1 SGHTA and CDR2 FQGNSA. CDR3 length equals 13 residues. Written as DNA, the CDR3 is TGTGCCAGCAGCTTGTCCGGGGGAGAGACCCAGTACTTC. Protein: CASSLSGGETQYF.

This clonotype appeared many times. The V call is TRBV11-2, the J call TRBJ2-7; 9 bases align to TRBD2. V dropped 5 bases and J dropped 2; count of bases not matched to a gene: 10. Germline lookup yields CDR1 SGHAT and CDR2 FQNNGV. The length of the CDR3 is 16 residues. In DNA, the CDR3 is TGTGCCAGCAGCCTGCTCAGCGGGGGGATCCCCTACGAGCAGTACTTC. As protein: CASSLLSGGIPYEQYF.

This clonotype was seen at least ten times. The J gene is TRBJ2-1, the V gene TRBV24-1; no clear D. Germline lookup yields CDR1 KGHDR and CDR2 SFDVKD. The CDR3 has 13 amino acids. V was trimmed by 4 bases and J by 12 bases, leaving 15 bases between them. Written as DNA, the CDR3 is TGTGCCACCAGTGAGAACCTCCTGGGTAGGCAGTTCTTC. Protein: CATSENLLGRQFF.

This clonotype has a count of ten or more. The chain combines TRBV3-1 with TRBJ2-4, with D possibly TRBD1 on 5 matching bases. The CDR3 covers 14 residues. Germline values: CDR1 LGHDT, CDR2 YNNKEL (reference sequence). The V end was cut by 4 bases, the J end by 0 bases, with 7 bases between. This chain's CDR3 is CASSPGIAKNIQYF. For the CDR3, the DNA is TGTGCCAGCAGCCCAGGGATAGCCAAAAACATTCAGTACTTC.

This clonotype was counted at least ten times. V gene TRBV7-9 combines with J gene TRBJ2-4; TRBD2 matches at 7 bases. The CDR3 sequence is 18 residues long. V gave up 0 bases and J gave up 3 bases; unmatched junction bases: 11. The germline V gene encodes CDR1 SEHNR and CDR2 FQNEAQ (reference sequence). In DNA form, the CDR3 reads TGTGCCAGCAGCTTAGCGCCGGGGGGAAGGAATGGCAAAAACATTCAGTACTTC. It codes for CASSLAPGGRNGKNIQYF.

In this sample, this clonotype turned up many times. The rearrangement uses TRBV20-1 and TRBJ1-1, with D possibly matching TRBD1 (5 bases). V gave up 7 bases and J gave up 5 bases, with 8 bases separating them. The CDR3 covers 10 residues. CDR1 is DFQATT, CDR2 SNEGSKA, per germline (reference sequence). The CDR3 DNA sequence: TGCAGTGGAGGGGAGACTGAAGCTTTCTTT. This gives the protein CSGGETEAFF.

This clonotype was seen only once. This chain links TRBV29-1 with TRBJ2-3; possible D gene TRBD1, 5 bases. V was cut by 4 bases and J by 3 bases, with 14 bases left in between. This CDR3 is built from 14 residues. Germline-derived CDR1 and CDR2 are SQVTM and ANQGSEA. In nucleotides, the CDR3 is TGCAGCGTTGTCCCCAGGGAACGGACAGATACGCAGTATTTT. Its translation: CSVVPRERTDTQYF.

This clonotype was picked up many times. V and J are TRBV5-5 and TRBJ2-3; D is possibly TRBD1 (5 bases). V lost 2 bases to trimming and J lost 1 base, with 11 bases between them. Germline values: CDR1 SGHKS, CDR2 YYEKEE (reference sequence). The CDR3 has 15 amino acids. This CDR3 is CASSFGQGRTDTQYF. CDR3 in DNA: TGTGCCAGCAGCTTCGGGCAGGGCCGCACAGATACGCAGTATTTT.

This clonotype was observed at least ten times. V is TRBV6-5 and J is TRBJ2-1, with D possibly being TRBD1 (5 bases). Germline-derived CDR1 and CDR2 are MNHEY and SVGAGI. The CDR3 has 14 amino acids. The V gene lost 7 bases and the J gene lost 1 base, with 11 bases spanning the gap. This chain's CDR3 is CASTPGRSYNEQFF. CDR3 sequence (DNA): TGTGCCAGCACCCCAGGGCGTTCCTACAATGAGCAGTTCTTC.